These T cell receptor beta chains were read from a single sample in a study of T cells after yellow fever vaccination. TCRdb called the 5' RACE reads again in MiXCR, with one record for every CDR3 protein. The sample lists about 85,000 distinct CDR3 sequences; less than 15% were seen once. The specimen comprised CD8+ T cells not binding an NS4B(214-222) dextramer, sorted from PBMCs, sampled approximately 20 days after the first yellow fever vaccination. The origin of the receptors is a man aged 18 to 29 who received the YFV17D yellow fever vaccine. Both conserved end residues are part of each CDR3. D genes are given only for firm matches. The size entry is marked missing in some rows and otherwise reads once, few, many or a size class.

j_call: TRBJ1-1
d_call: NA
v_call: TRBV4-3
clone_size: NA
cdr3_aa: CASSQDGTENTEAFF
cdr3_nt: TGCGCCAGCAGCCAAGATGGGACGGAGAACACTGAAGCTTTCTTT

j_call: TRBJ2-1
d_call: TRBD1
v_call: TRBV7-8
clone_size: few
cdr3_aa: CASSSQGIPYNEQFF
cdr3_nt: TGTGCCAGCAGCTCACAGGGGATACCCTACAATGAGCAGTTCTTC

j_call: TRBJ2-2
d_call: TRBD1
v_call: TRBV20-1
clone_size: NA
cdr3_aa: CSAPWTGEINGELFF
cdr3_nt: TGCAGTGCTCCTTGGACAGGGGAAATTAACGGGGAGCTGTTTTTT

j_call: TRBJ1-4
d_call: TRBD1
v_call: TRBV20-1
clone_size: NA
cdr3_aa: CSAIQGAREKLFF
cdr3_nt: TGCAGTGCTATACAGGGGGCAAGGGAAAAACTGTTTTTT

j_call: TRBJ2-3
d_call: TRBD2
v_call: TRBV7-2
clone_size: few
cdr3_aa: CASSLGLAGVDTQYF
cdr3_nt: TGTGCCAGCAGCTTAGGACTAGCGGGGGTAGATACGCAGTATTTT

j_call: TRBJ1-1
d_call: NA
v_call: TRBV12-3/TRBV12-4
clone_size: few
cdr3_aa: CASSLGGGATEAFF
cdr3_nt: TGTGCCAGCAGTTTAGGAGGCGGGGCCACTGAAGCTTTCTTT

j_call: TRBJ2-5
d_call: NA
v_call: TRBV9
clone_size: few
cdr3_aa: CASSGPPGLQETQYF
cdr3_nt: TGTGCCAGCAGCGGACCCCCCGGCTTGCAAGAGACCCAGTACTTC

j_call: TRBJ2-7
d_call: TRBD2
v_call: TRBV18
clone_size: many
cdr3_aa: CASSLTSGGPYEQYF
cdr3_nt: TGTGCCAGCTCACTGACTAGCGGGGGACCCTACGAGCAGTACTTC

j_call: TRBJ2-5
d_call: NA
v_call: TRBV4-1
clone_size: NA
cdr3_aa: CASSQAGEQETQYF
cdr3_nt: TGCGCCAGCAGCCAAGCTGGGGAACAAGAGACCCAGTACTTC

j_call: TRBJ2-1
d_call: TRBD2
v_call: TRBV7-6
clone_size: few
cdr3_aa: CASSNRLAGGHEQFF
cdr3_nt: TGTGCCAGCAGCAATCGACTAGCGGGGGGTCATGAGCAGTTCTTC

j_call: TRBJ1-2
d_call: NA
v_call: TRBV11-2
clone_size: few
cdr3_aa: CASSSRLPYGYTF
cdr3_nt: TGTGCCAGCAGCTCCAGACTGCCCTATGGCTACACCTTC

j_call: TRBJ2-1
d_call: TRBD2
v_call: TRBV7-7
clone_size: many
cdr3_aa: CASSPYGTSSYFFNEQFF
cdr3_nt: TGTGCCAGCAGTCCTTATGGGACTAGCTCGTACTTCTTCAATGAGCAGTTCTTC

j_call: TRBJ1-2
d_call: TRBD1
v_call: TRBV6-5
clone_size: NA
cdr3_aa: CASSYGTGSGYGYTF
cdr3_nt: TGTGCCAGCAGTTACGGGACAGGGTCGGGCTATGGCTACACCTTC

j_call: TRBJ1-2
d_call: NA
v_call: TRBV5-4
clone_size: NA
cdr3_aa: CASSLDGGRALYGYTF
cdr3_nt: TGTGCCAGCAGCTTGGATGGAGGCAGGGCCCTCTATGGCTACACCTTC

j_call: TRBJ1-3
d_call: NA
v_call: TRBV27
clone_size: NA
cdr3_aa: CASRPDGNSGNTIYF
cdr3_nt: TGTGCCAGCAGACCCGACGGAAACTCTGGAAACACCATATATTTT

j_call: TRBJ1-1
d_call: NA
v_call: TRBV7-9
clone_size: NA
cdr3_aa: CASSPNYNQNTEAFF
cdr3_nt: TGTGCCAGCAGCCCCAATTACAACCAGAACACTGAAGCTTTCTTT

j_call: TRBJ2-3
d_call: TRBD1
v_call: TRBV12-5
clone_size: NA
cdr3_aa: CASRDRGEADTQYF
cdr3_nt: TGTGCTAGTCGAGACAGGGGTGAGGCAGATACGCAGTATTTT

j_call: TRBJ1-1
d_call: NA
v_call: TRBV6-4
clone_size: NA
cdr3_aa: CATRWGQPNTEAFF
cdr3_nt: TGTGCCACCCGGTGGGGGCAACCGAACACTGAAGCTTTCTTT

j_call: TRBJ2-4
d_call: NA
v_call: TRBV9
clone_size: NA
cdr3_aa: CASSEWAEMENIQYF
cdr3_nt: TGTGCCAGCAGCGAATGGGCTGAGATGGAAAACATTCAGTACTTC

j_call: TRBJ2-2
d_call: TRBD2
v_call: TRBV12-3/TRBV12-4
clone_size: NA
cdr3_aa: CASSGEGFANTGELFF
cdr3_nt: TGTGCCAGCAGTGGGGAGGGGTTCGCGAACACCGGGGAGCTGTTTTTT

j_call: TRBJ1-1
d_call: NA
v_call: TRBV6-5
clone_size: few
cdr3_aa: CASRGTEAFF
cdr3_nt: TGTGCCAGCAGGGGCACTGAAGCTTTCTTT

j_call: TRBJ2-1
d_call: NA
v_call: TRBV7-2
clone_size: few
cdr3_aa: CASSSSRSGRAYNEQFF
cdr3_nt: TGTGCCAGCAGCTCCAGTCGGTCGGGCAGAGCCTACAATGAGCAGTTCTTC

j_call: TRBJ2-2
d_call: NA
v_call: TRBV3-1
clone_size: NA
cdr3_aa: CASSQHTGELFF
cdr3_nt: TGTGCCAGCAGCCAACACACCGGGGAGCTGTTTTTT